This TCR beta chain is drawn from a study of cytomegalovirus exposure and HLA in healthy donors. The PCR ran on 60 Vbeta and 13 Jbeta primers. Profiling relied on immunoSEQ multiplex PCR, and the TCRdb table lists in-frame clones only, not all of them. Its listing shows about 20,000 clones. What was sequenced was PBMCs. The clonotype comes from a man aged 60 to 69 in good health and CMV-seropositive.

In nucleotides, the CDR3 is TGTGCCAGCAGTCAATCTGGACGGGGAGGGACTGAAGCTTTCTTT. Encoded protein: CASSQSGRGGTEAFF. The V gene is TRBV9, the J gene TRBJ1-1; D not certain. Germline loops: CDR1 SGDLS, CDR2 YYNGEE. This CDR3 has 15 residues. Trimming took 5 bases from V and 5 from J, leaving 19 bases between them.